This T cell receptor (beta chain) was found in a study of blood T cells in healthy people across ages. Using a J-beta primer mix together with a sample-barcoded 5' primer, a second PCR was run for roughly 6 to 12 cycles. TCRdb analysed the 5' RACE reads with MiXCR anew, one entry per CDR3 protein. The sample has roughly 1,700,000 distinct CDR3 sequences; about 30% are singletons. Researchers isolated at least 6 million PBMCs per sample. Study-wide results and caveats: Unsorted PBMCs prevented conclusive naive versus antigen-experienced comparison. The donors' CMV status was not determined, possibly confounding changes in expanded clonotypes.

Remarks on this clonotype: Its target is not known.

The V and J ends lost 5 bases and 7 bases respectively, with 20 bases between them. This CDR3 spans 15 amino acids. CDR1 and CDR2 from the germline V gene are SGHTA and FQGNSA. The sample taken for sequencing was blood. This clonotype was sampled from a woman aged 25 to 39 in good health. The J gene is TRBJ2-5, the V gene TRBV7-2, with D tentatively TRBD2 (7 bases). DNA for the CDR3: TGTGCCAGCAGCCCATTCCTCACGGGGGGCGGGACCCAGTACTTC. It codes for CASSPFLTGGGTQYF.